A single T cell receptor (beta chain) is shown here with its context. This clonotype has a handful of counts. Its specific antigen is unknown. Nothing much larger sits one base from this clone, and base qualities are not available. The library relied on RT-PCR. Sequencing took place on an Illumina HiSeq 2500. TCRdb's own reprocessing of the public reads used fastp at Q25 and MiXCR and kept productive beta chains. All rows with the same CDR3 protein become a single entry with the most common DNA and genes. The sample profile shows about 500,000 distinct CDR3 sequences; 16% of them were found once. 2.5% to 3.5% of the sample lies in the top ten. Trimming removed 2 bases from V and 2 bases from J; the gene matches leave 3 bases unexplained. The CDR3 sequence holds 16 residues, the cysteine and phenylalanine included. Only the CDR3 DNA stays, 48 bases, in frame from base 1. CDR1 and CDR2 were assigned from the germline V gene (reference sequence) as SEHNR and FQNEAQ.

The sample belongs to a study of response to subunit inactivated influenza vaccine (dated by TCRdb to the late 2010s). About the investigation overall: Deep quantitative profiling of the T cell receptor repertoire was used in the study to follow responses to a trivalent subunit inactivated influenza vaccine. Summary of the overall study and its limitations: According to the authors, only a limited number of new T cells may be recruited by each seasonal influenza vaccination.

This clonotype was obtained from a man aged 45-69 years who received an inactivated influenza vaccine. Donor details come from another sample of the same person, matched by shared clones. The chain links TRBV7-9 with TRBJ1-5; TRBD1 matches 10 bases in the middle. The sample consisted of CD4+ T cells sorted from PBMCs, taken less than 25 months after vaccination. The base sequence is TGTGCCAGCAGCTTATGGGGGACAGGGGGCAATCAGCCCCAGCATTTT. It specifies CASSLWGTGGNQPQHF.